This T cell receptor (beta chain) is from a study of T cell changes during pregnancy in multiple sclerosis. In its sample, this clone was seen a few times. The assay was immunoSEQ multiplex PCR, and TCRdb's table has in-frame clones only and misses some. Among 32,000 or so clones, approximately 89% were seen once, and the ten largest hold less than 6%. Sample: CD8+ T cells from peripheral blood mononuclear cells, taken in the first trimester of pregnancy. This receptor was identified in a female donor with multiple sclerosis, enrolled in a pregnancy study.

Here the CDR3 reads CASSTGGEAFF. The CDR3 bases are TGTGCCAGTAGTACAGGGGGTGAAGCTTTCTTT. The chain has TRBV19 and TRBJ1-1; 7 positions agree with TRBD1. Trimming cost V 4 bases and J 7 bases; bases outside gene matches: 0. The germline V gene encodes CDR1 LNHDA and CDR2 SQIVND (reference sequence). This CDR3 has 11 amino acids.